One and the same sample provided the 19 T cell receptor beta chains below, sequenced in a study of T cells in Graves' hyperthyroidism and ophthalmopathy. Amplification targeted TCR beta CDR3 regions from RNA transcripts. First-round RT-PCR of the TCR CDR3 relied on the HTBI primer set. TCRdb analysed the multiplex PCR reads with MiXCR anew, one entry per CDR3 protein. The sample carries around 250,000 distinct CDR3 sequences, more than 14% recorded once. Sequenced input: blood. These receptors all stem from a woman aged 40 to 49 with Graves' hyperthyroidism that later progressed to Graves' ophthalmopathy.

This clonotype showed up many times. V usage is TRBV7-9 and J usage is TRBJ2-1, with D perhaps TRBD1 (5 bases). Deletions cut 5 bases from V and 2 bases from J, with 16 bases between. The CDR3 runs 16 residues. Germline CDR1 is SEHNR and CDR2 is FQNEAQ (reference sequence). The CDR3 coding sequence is TGTGCCAGCAGCGCCAACAGGCAGCGACCCTACAATGAGCAGTTCTTC. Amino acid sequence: CASSANRQRPYNEQFF.

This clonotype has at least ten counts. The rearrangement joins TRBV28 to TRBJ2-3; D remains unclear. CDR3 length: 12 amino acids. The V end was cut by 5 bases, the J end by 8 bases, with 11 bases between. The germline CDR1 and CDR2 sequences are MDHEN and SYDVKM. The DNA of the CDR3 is TGTGCCAGCAGTAAGGACGTGGGTACGCAGTATTTT. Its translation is CASSKDVGTQYF.

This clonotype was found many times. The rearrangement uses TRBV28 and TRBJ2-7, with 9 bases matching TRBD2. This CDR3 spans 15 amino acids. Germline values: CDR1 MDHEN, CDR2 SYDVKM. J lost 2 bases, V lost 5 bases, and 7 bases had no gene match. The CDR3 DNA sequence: TGTGCCAGCAGTAACGGACTAGCGTATGCCTACGAGCAGTACTTC. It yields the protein CASSNGLAYAYEQYF.

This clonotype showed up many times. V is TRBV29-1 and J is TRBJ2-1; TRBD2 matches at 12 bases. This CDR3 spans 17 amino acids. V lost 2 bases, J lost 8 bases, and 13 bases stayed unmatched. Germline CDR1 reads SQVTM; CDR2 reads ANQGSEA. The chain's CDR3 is CSVEKRRTSGMIDEQFF. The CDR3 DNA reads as TGCAGCGTTGAAAAAAGGCGGACTAGCGGGATGATCGATGAGCAGTTCTTC.

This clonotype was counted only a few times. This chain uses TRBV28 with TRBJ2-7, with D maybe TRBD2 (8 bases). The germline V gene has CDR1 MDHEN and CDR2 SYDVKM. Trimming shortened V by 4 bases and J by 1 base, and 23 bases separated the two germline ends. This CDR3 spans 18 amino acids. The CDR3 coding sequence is TGTGCCAGCAGTTCCCGGGTAGGGGGCTTAGCGGGATCCTACGAGCAGTACTTC. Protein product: CASSSRVGGLAGSYEQYF.

The CDR3 loop is CSVLGQGNEKLFF. The CDR3 DNA reads TGCAGCGTCCTTGGCCAGGGGAATGAAAAACTGTTTTTT. The chain joins TRBV29-1 to TRBJ1-4; D perhaps matches TRBD1 (6 bases). The CDR3 is 13 residues long. V lost 6 bases to trimming and J lost 5 bases, with 13 bases between them. CDR1 and CDR2 (germline): SQVTM, ANQGSEA.

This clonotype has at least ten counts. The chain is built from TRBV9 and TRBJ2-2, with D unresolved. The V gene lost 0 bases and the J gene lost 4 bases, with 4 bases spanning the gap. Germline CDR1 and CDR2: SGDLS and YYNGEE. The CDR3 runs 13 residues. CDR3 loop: CASSVGPTGELFF. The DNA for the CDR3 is TGTGCCAGCAGCGTAGGGCCCACCGGGGAGCTGTTTTTT.

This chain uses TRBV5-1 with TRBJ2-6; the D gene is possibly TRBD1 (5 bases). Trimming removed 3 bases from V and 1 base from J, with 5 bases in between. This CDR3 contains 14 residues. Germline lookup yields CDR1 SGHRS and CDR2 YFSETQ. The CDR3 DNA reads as TGCGCCAGCAGCTCAGGGTCTGGGGCCAACGTCCTGACTTTC. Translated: CASSSGSGANVLTF.

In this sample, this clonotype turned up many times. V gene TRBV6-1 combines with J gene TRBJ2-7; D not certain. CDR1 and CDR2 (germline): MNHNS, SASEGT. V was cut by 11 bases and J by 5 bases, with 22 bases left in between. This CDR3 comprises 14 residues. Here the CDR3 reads CASSLVGKRDEQYF. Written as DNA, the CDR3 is TGTGCCTCCTCGTTAGTCGGCAAAAGGGACGAGCAGTACTTC.

CDR3 protein: CASSVGSPSSYEQYF. The CDR3 bases are TGCGCCAGCAGTGTGGGCAGCCCAAGCTCCTACGAGCAGTACTTC. The V call is TRBV10-1, the J call TRBJ2-7; D unresolved. The V gene's germline CDR1 is WNHNN and CDR2 SYGVQD (reference sequence). V lost 4 bases and J lost 0, with 13 bases in between. The CDR3 consists of 15 residues.

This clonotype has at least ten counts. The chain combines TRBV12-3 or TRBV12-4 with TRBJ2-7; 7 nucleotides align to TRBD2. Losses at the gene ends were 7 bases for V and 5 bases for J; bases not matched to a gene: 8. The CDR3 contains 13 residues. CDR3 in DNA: TGTGCCAGCATGGGGGGGAGACCCAACGAGCAGTACTTC. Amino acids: CASMGGRPNEQYF.

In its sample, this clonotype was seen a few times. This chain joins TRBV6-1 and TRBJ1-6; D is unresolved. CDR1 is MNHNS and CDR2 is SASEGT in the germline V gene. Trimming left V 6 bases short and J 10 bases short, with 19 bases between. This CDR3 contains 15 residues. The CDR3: CASSPGLQDGSPLHF. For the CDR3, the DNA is TGTGCCAGCAGCCCAGGACTGCAGGATGGGTCACCCCTCCACTTT.

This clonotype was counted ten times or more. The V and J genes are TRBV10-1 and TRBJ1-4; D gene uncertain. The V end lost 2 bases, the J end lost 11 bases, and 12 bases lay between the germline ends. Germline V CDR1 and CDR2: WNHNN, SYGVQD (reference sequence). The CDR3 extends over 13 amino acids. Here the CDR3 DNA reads TGCGCCAGCAGTGAGGAACAGCGAGGGAAACTGTTTTTT. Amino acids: CASSEEQRGKLFF.

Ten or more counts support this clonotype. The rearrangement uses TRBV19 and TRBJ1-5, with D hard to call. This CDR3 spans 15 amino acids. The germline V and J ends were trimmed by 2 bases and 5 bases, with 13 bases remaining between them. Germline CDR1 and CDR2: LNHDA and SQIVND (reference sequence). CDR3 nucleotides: TGTGCCAGTAGTATAAACAAAGGAGGATATCAGCCCCAGCATTTT. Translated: CASSINKGGYQPQHF.

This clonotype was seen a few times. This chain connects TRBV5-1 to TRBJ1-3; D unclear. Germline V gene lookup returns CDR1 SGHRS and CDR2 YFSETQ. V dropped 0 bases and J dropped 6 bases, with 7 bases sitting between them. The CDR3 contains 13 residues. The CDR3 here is CASSLGPTNTIYF. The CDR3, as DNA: TGCGCCAGCAGCTTGGGTCCGACAAACACCATATATTTT.

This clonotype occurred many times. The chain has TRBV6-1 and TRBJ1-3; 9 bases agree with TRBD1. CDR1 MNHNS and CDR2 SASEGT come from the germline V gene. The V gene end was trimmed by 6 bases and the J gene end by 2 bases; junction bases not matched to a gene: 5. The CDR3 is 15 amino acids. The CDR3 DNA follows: TGTGCCAGCAGCTTTGGACAGGGGACTGGAAACACCATATATTTT. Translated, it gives CASSFGQGTGNTIYF.

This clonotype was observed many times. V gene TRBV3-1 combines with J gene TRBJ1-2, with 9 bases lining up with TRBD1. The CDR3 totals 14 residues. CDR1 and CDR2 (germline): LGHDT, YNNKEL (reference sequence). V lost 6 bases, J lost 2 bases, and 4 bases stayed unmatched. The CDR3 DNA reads TGTGCCAGCAGAAGACAGGGGGGGAACTATGGCTACACCTTC. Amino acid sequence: CASRRQGGNYGYTF.

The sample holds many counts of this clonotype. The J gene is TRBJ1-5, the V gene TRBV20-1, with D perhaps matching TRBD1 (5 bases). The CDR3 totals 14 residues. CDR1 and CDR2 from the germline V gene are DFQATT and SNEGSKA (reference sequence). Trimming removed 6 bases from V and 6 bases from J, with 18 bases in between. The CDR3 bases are TGCAGTGCGGGAGGCCAGGGAGGTAGTCAGCCCCAGCATTTT. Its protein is CSAGGQGGSQPQHF.

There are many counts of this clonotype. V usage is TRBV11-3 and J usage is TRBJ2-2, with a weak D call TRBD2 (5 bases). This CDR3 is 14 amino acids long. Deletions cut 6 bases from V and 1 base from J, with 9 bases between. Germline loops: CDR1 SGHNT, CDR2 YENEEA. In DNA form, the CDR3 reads TGTGCCAGCAGGCCCGGAGGGAACACCGGGGAGCTGTTTTTT. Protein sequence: CASRPGGNTGELFF.